The T cell receptor beta chain under discussion was sequenced for a study of regulatory T cells. Regarding the study as a whole: Regulatory T cells from CD3G-deficient patients were less diverse than autologous conventional CD4+ cells and control regulatory cells. Regulatory T cells showed the strongest V-J pair restriction and V/J gene skewing among patient repertoires. Patient Treg samples had roughly tenfold fewer unique productive TRB reads than controls.

Amplification used 52 TRBV primers and 13 TRBJ primers. Data came from immunoSEQ multiplex PCR; TCRdb stores just in-frame clones and leaves some out. The data show about 5,700 clones, 80% to 90% seen once. Regulatory (CD25-high CD127-low) and conventional (CD25-low CD127-high) CD4+ T cells were sorted separately. This clone appeared once. The antigen is not known. The CDR3 contains 14 residues. The V and J ends lost 1 base and 6 bases respectively, with 13 bases between them. From germline, CDR1 is SGHVS and CDR2 FQNEAQ. The receptor's source is a person aged 18-30 years with CD3G deficiency. The chain uses TRBV7-8 and TRBJ2-7; D gene ambiguous. The sample comprised CD4+ Tregs sorted from blood. In nucleotides, the CDR3 is TGTGCCAGCAGCTTAGGTAGCACTACGCCCGAGCAGTACTTC. Translating it yields CASSLGSTTPEQYF.